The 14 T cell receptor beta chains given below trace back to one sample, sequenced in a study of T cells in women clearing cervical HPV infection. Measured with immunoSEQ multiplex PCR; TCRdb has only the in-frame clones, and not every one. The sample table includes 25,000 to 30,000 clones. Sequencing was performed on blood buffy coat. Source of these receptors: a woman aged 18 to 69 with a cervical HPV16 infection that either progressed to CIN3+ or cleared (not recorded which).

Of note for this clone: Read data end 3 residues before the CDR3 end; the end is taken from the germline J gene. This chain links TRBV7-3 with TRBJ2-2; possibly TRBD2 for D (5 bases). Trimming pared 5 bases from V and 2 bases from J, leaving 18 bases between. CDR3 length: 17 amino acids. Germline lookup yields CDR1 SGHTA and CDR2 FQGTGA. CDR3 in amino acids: CASSRAGSLYNTGELFF. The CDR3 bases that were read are TGTGCCAGCAGCCGGGCGGGCAGTCTTTATAACACCGGGGAG.

The CDR3 reads CASSSAGATNEKLFF. CDR3 bases read: TGTGCCAGCAGCTCCGCGGGGGCAACTAATGAAAAG. The rearrangement uses TRBV7-2 and TRBJ2-2; a weak D match, TRBD2 (7 bases). The read gets to within 3 residues of the CDR3 end, and the germline J gene fills in the rest. The CDR3 has 15 residues. Germline V gene data show CDR1 as SGHTA and CDR2 as FQGNSA.

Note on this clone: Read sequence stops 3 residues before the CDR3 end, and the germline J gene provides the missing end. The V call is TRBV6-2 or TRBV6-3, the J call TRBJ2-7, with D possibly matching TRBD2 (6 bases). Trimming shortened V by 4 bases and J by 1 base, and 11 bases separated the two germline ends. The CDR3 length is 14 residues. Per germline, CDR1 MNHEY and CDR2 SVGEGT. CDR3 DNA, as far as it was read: TGTGCCAGCAGTTGGGGGGTTGGGTCCTACGAG. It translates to CASSWGVGSYE. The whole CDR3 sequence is CASSWGVGSYEQYF.

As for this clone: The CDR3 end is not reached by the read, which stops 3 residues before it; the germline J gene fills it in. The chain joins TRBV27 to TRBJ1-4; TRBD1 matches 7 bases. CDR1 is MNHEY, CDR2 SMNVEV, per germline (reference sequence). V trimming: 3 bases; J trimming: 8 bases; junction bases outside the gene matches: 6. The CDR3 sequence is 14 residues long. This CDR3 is CASSLNRGPEKLFF. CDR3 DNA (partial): TGTGCCAGCAGTTTGAACAGGGGCCCCGAAAAA.

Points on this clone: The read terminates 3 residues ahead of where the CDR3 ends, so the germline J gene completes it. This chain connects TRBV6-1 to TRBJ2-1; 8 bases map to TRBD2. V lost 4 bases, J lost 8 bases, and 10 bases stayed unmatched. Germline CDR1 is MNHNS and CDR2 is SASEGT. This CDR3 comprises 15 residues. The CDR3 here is CASSGDRGGPHEQFF. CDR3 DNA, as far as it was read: TGTGCCAGCAGTGGCGATCGGGGGGGGCCCCATGAG.

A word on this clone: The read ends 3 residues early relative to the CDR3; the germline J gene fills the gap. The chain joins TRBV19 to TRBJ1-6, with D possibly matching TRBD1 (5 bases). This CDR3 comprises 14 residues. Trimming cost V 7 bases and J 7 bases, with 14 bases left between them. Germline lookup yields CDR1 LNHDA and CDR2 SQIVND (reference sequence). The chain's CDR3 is CASTPDISNSPLHF. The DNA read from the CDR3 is TGTGCCAGTACCCCGGACATCTCAAATTCACCC.

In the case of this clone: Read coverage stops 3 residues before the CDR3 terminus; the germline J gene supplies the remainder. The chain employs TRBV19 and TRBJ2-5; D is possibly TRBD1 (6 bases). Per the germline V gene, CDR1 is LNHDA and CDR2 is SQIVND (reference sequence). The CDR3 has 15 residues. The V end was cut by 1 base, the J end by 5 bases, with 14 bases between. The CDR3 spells CASSIGKGVTETQYF. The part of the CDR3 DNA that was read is TGTGCCAGTAGTATAGGGAAGGGGGTTACGGAGACC. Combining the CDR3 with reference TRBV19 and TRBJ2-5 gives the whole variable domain DGGITQSPKYLFRKEGQNVTLSCEQNLNHDAMYWYRQDPGQGLRLIYYSQIVNDFQKGDIAEGYSVSREKKESFPLTVTSAQKNPTAFYLCASSIGKGVTETQYFGPGTRLLVL.

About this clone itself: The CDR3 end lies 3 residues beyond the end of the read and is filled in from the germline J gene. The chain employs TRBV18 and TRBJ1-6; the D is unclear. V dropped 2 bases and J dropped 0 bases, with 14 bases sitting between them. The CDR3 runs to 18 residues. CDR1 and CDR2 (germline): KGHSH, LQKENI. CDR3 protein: CASSPVESTLSYNSPLHF. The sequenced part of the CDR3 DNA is TGTGCCAGCTCACCAGTAGAGAGTACCCTCTCCTATAATTCACCC.

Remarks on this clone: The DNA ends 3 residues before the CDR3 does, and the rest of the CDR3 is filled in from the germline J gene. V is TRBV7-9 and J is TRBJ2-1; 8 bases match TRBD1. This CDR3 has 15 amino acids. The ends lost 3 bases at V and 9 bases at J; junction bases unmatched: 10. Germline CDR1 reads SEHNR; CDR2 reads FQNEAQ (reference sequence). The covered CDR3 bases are TGTGCCAGCAGCTTCGACTGGACAGGGACCGGTGAG. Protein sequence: CASSFDWTGTGE. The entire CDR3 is CASSFDWTGTGEQFF.

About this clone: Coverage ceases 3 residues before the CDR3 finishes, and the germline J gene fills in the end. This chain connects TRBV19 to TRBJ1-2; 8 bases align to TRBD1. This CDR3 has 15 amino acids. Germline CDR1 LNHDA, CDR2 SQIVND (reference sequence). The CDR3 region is CASNHGQGGGDTYTF. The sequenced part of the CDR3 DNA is TGTGCCAGTAACCACGGACAGGGAGGTGGAGATACC.

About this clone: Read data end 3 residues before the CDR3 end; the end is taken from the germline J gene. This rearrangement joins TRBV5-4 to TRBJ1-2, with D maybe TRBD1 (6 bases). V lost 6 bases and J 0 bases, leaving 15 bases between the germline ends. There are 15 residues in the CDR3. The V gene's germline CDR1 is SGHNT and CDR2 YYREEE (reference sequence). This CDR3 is CASTQGSGTNYGYTF. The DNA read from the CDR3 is TGTGCCAGCACCCAGGGGTCAGGGACTAACTATGGC.

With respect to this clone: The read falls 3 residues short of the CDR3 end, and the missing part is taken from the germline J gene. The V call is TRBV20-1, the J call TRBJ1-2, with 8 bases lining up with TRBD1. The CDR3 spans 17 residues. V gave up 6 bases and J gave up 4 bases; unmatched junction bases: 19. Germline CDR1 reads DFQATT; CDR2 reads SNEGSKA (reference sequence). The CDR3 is CSAPPGSYRGEIYGYTF. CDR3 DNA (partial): TGCAGTGCCCCACCAGGTTCTTACAGGGGGGAGATCTATGGC.

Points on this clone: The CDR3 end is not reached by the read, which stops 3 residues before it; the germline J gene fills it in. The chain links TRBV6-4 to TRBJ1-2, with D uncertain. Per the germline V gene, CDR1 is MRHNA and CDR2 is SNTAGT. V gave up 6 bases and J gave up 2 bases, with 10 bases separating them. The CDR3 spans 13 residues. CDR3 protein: CASSPGVNYGYTF. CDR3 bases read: TGTGCCAGCAGCCCCGGGGTCAACTATGGC.

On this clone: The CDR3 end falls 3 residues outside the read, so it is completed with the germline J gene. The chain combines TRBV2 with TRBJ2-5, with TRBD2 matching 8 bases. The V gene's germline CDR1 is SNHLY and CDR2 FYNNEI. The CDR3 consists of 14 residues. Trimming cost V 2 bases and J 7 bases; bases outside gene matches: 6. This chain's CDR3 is CASSELSGGSTQYF. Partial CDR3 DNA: TGTGCCAGCAGTGAATTAAGCGGGGGTTCGACC.